A single sample is the source of the 26 T cell receptor beta chains below, sequenced in a study of spatial heterogeneity in lung cancer. Findings of the study overall: Tumor mutation counts were tracked by expanded intratumoral alpha and beta TCR counts.

TCRdb independently ran MiXCR on the 5' RACE reads; one entry per CDR3 protein. The data show over 10,000 distinct CDR3 sequences, 4.5% to 5.5% seen once. The sample's time point: sample taken at primary tumor resection. The antigens for these receptors are not known. The source was lung tumor tissue, collected at surgery. These receptors came from a male donor with early-stage non-small cell lung cancer.

This clonotype was seen many times. This beta chain is an off-target read within a library intended for alpha chains, so its frequency means little. V is TRBV27 and J is TRBJ2-1, with 7 positions matching TRBD1. Germline trimming cut 2 bases from V and 8 bases from J; bases unmatched to any gene: 0. Germline CDR1 and CDR2: MNHEY and SMNVEV (reference sequence). The CDR3 has 12 amino acids. The CDR3: CASSLTGDEQFF. The CDR3 nucleotides read TGTGCCAGCAGTTTAACAGGGGATGAGCAGTTCTTC.

This clonotype was observed many times. For a library built for alpha chains, this beta chain is a stray read; little rests on its size. The chain recombines TRBV11-2 with TRBJ2-5; D gene uncertain. The V gene's germline CDR1 is SGHAT and CDR2 FQNNGV. Between the trimmed V and J ends, which lost 0 bases and 12 bases, there was a span of 14 bases. There are 13 residues in the CDR3. CDR3 nucleotide sequence: TGTGCCAGCAGCTTAGATCAGGTTTTGGTTGAGTACTTC. Protein sequence: CASSLDQVLVEYF.

As concerns this clonotype: Because this beta chain is a stray read in a library intended to capture alpha chains, its abundance should not be given much weight. The genes are TRBV20-1 and TRBJ2-7; 9 bases fit TRBD1. Germline assignment: CDR1 DFQATT and CDR2 SNEGSKA (reference sequence). The CDR3 has 15 amino acids. Losses at the gene ends were 1 base for V and 4 bases for J; bases not matched to a gene: 8. CDR3 nucleotides: TGCAGTGCTAGAGCCGAACAGGGGGCCTTGTACGAGCAGTACTTC. This sequence encodes CSARAEQGALYEQYF.

This clonotype has only a few counts. This beta chain appears as a stray read in a library generated for alpha chains; its size is not informative. The chain links TRBV4-2 to TRBJ2-5; the match to TRBD1 covers 9 bases. The CDR3 contains 15 residues. Germline CDR1 and CDR2: LGHNA and YNFKEQ. V lost 3 bases to trimming and J lost 4 bases; unmatched junction nucleotides: 6. The CDR3 region has the DNA TGTGCCAGCAGCCATCCGGGACAGGGCGGAGAGACCCAGTACTTC. Its translation is CASSHPGQGGETQYF.

On this clonotype itself: As an off-target read in a library built for alpha chains, this beta chain has a frequency of little significance. The CDR3 region has the DNA TGCAGTGCTGTGGGGAACACCGGGGAGCTGTTTTTT. It is translated as CSAVGNTGELFF. The chain is built from TRBV20-1 and TRBJ2-2; no definite D call. V gave up 5 bases and J gave up 1 base, with 5 bases separating them. The CDR3 has 12 residues. Germline-derived CDR1 and CDR2 are DFQATT and SNEGSKA (reference sequence).

This clonotype was found many times. The library was built for alpha chains, so this beta chain is an off-target read and its size means little. The V gene is TRBV12-3 or TRBV12-4, the J gene TRBJ2-2, with a weak D call TRBD1 (5 bases). This CDR3 has 15 amino acids. Trimming stripped 2 bases from V and 6 bases from J, with 13 bases between. The CDR3 here is CASSLRQGKAGELFF. The CDR3 coding sequence is TGTGCCAGCAGTTTAAGGCAGGGAAAGGCCGGGGAGCTGTTTTTT.

This clonotype was observed at least ten times. This beta chain lies outside the target of a library built for alpha chains; its clone size means little. The gene calls are TRBV5-1 and TRBJ1-4; D ambiguous. Germline V gene lookup returns CDR1 SGHRS and CDR2 YFSETQ. The CDR3 runs to 14 residues. Trimming left V 0 bases short and J 7 bases short, with 10 bases between. CDR3 loop: CASSLVGGGEKLFF. The CDR3 DNA reads TGCGCCAGCAGCTTGGTAGGAGGCGGTGAAAAACTGTTTTTT.

A remark on this clonotype: The size of this beta chain means little, since it is a stray read in a library made for alpha chains. The CDR3 is CASRPTGDASTEAFF. The CDR3 region has the DNA TGTGCCAGCAGACCAACAGGGGACGCCAGCACTGAAGCTTTCTTT. The J gene is TRBJ1-1, the V gene TRBV7-2, with 7 bases aligning to TRBD1. V dropped 6 bases and J dropped 4; count of bases not matched to a gene: 11. CDR1 is SGHTA, CDR2 FQGNSA, per germline. The CDR3 has 15 amino acids. The complete variable domain, with remaining parts taken from reference TRBV7-2 and TRBJ1-1, reads GAGVSQSPSNKVTEKGKDVELRCDPISGHTALYWYRQSLGQGLEFLIYFQGNSAPDKSGLPSDRFSAERTGGSVSTLTIQRTQQEDSAVYLCASRPTGDASTEAFFGQGTRLTVV.

This clonotype was counted at least ten times. The library was prepared for alpha chains; this beta chain is a stray read, so its frequency means little. V is TRBV4-2 and J is TRBJ2-2, with TRBD2 as a possible D gene (6 bases). Germline CDR1 and CDR2: LGHNA and YNFKEQ. Trimming took off 0 bases at V and 0 bases at J, with 8 bases between the two ends. CDR3 size: 16 residues. The CDR3 reads CASSQEGGANTGELFF. CDR3 nucleotides: TGTGCCAGCAGCCAAGAGGGCGGGGCGAACACCGGGGAGCTGTTTTTT.

This clonotype was counted ten times or more. This beta chain turned up in a library designed for alpha chains; as an off-target read, its abundance says little. The CDR3 DNA reads TGTGCCAGCAGCCAAGATGGACTAGCGGAAGAGACCCAGTACTTC. It codes for CASSQDGLAEETQYF. This chain connects TRBV4-2 to TRBJ2-5; 10 nucleotides line up with TRBD2. CDR3 length equals 15 residues. From germline, CDR1 is LGHNA and CDR2 YNFKEQ. Losses at the gene ends were 0 bases for V and 3 bases for J; bases not matched to a gene: 1.

This clonotype is termed medium-sized. This beta chain is off target for a library built for alpha chains, so its abundance means little. This chain uses TRBV29-1 with TRBJ1-4; D is perhaps TRBD1 (6 bases). Trimming stripped 6 bases from V and 4 bases from J, with 9 bases between. Germline V lookup: CDR1 SQVTM, CDR2 ANQGSEA. This CDR3 has 12 residues. The CDR3 coding sequence is TGCAGCGTGGGACACCTTAATGAAAAACTGTTTTTT. It codes for CSVGHLNEKLFF.

This clonotype was found many times. This beta chain came through as a stray read in a library set up for alpha chains, and its size says little. The chain links TRBV7-2 to TRBJ2-1; 9 nucleotides line up with TRBD2. The length of the CDR3 is 14 residues. Germline V gives CDR1 SGHTA, CDR2 FQGNSA. The V segment lost 4 bases and the J segment 7 bases; nucleotides outside the gene matches: 5. Here the CDR3 reads CASSSRTSVNEQFF. CDR3 bases: TGTGCCAGCAGCTCGCGGACTAGCGTGAATGAGCAGTTCTTC.

As concerns this clonotype: A single base separates this from a much larger clone, so it may be a read error. The library was prepared for alpha chains; this beta chain is a stray read, so its frequency means little. This chain joins TRBV4-2 and TRBJ1-1; no definite D call. This CDR3 has 13 amino acids. Germline CDR1 and CDR2: LGHNA and YNFKEQ. The V gene lost 6 bases and the J gene lost 1 base, with 9 bases spanning the gap. CDR3 in DNA: TGTGCCAGCAGTGTCTCGCGGAACACTGAAGCTTTCTTT. This sequence encodes CASSVSRNTEAFF.

This clonotype was observed many times. Within a library made for alpha chains, this beta chain is off target, and its count is uninformative. The chain uses TRBV2 and TRBJ1-1; TRBD1 agrees at 8 bases. CDR1 is SNHLY, CDR2 FYNNEI, per germline. CDR3 length: 13 amino acids. The V segment lost 6 bases and the J segment 5 bases; nucleotides outside the gene matches: 5. CDR3 protein: CASRPDRETEAFF. CDR3 coding DNA: TGTGCCAGCAGACCGGACAGGGAGACTGAAGCTTTCTTT.

This clonotype appeared many times. Since it is a stray read in a library aimed at alpha chains, this beta chain has a size that is not meaningful. This chain's CDR3 is CASRPDRGLWETQYF. The CDR3 DNA follows: TGTGCCAGCAGACCAGACAGGGGGCTATGGGAGACCCAGTACTTC. The chain is built from TRBV6-2 or TRBV6-3 and TRBJ2-5; 10 positions match TRBD1. CDR3 length equals 15 residues. CDR1 and CDR2 (germline): MNHEY, SVGEGT. V lost 6 bases to trimming and J lost 5 bases; unmatched junction nucleotides: 9.

Note on this clonotype: Since it is a stray read in a library aimed at alpha chains, this beta chain has a size that is not meaningful. J is TRBJ1-3 and V is TRBV4-1; D call uncertain. This CDR3 is 16 amino acids long. Per germline, CDR1 MGHRA and CDR2 YSYEKL. Trimming shortened V by 1 base and J by 0 bases, and 10 bases separated the two germline ends. CDR3 in DNA: TGCGCCAGCAGCCAAGTCGCAGGAACCTCTGGAAACACCATATATTTT. The encoded protein is CASSQVAGTSGNTIYF.

Remarks on this clonotype: Possible read error: a much larger clone is one base away. This beta chain came through as a stray read in a library set up for alpha chains, and its size says little. The chain has TRBV28 and TRBJ1-1, with D perhaps matching TRBD1 (6 bases). Germline V gene lookup returns CDR1 MDHEN and CDR2 SYDVKM. The CDR3 spans 14 residues. The CDR3 DNA follows: TGTGCCAGCAGTTTGGAAACAGGGAACACTGAAGCTCTCTTT. Translation gives CASSLETGNTEALF.

At least ten counts were recorded for this clonotype. The junction shows a germline mismatch at one end, possibly a read error. This beta chain came through as a stray read in a library set up for alpha chains, and its size says little. V gene TRBV4-1 combines with J gene TRBJ2-4; D uncertain. Germline lookup yields CDR1 MGHRA and CDR2 YSYEKL. The CDR3 has 14 amino acids. For the CDR3, the DNA is TGCGCCAGCAGACAAGAGACCTGGGGAAACATTCAGTACTTC. Residues: CASRQETWGNIQYF.

In its sample, this clonotype was seen many times. This beta chain is an off-target read within a library intended for alpha chains, so its frequency means little. The V and J genes are TRBV6-2 or TRBV6-3 and TRBJ2-1; 12 bases are a match to TRBD2. Germline trimming cut 8 bases from V and 10 bases from J; bases unmatched to any gene: 3. Germline V gene lookup returns CDR1 MNHEY and CDR2 SVGEGT. The CDR3 sequence is 12 residues long. The CDR3 coding sequence is TGTGCCAGCGAACTAGCGGGGGGCGAGCAGTTCTTC. Translation gives CASELAGGEQFF.

With respect to this clonotype: This beta chain is an off-target read within a library intended for alpha chains, so its frequency means little. The chain has TRBV12-3 or TRBV12-4 and TRBJ1-2; D gene ambiguous. V was pared by 0 bases and J by 4 bases, with 9 bases between. The CDR3 is made up of 14 amino acids. The CDR3 is CASSLAPGIYGYTF. The CDR3 region has the DNA TGTGCCAGCAGTTTAGCGCCCGGGATCTATGGCTACACCTTC.

A few counts support this clonotype. Within a library made for alpha chains, this beta chain is off target, and its count is uninformative. This chain joins TRBV18 and TRBJ2-7, with 9 nucleotides matching TRBD1. Per germline, CDR1 KGHSH and CDR2 LQKENI. The V and J ends lost 3 bases and 6 bases, in that order; junction bases with no gene match: 9. CDR3 length: 15 residues. The chain's CDR3 is CASSPDRGIGSEQYF. The CDR3 nucleotides read TGTGCCAGCTCACCGGACAGGGGAATAGGCTCCGAGCAGTACTTC.

A remark on this clonotype: This may be a read error: a much more frequent sequence differs by one nucleotide. This beta chain is off target for a library built for alpha chains, so its abundance means little. V usage is TRBV12-3 or TRBV12-4 and J usage is TRBJ2-7; D uncertain. This CDR3 is 12 amino acids long. CDR3 DNA: TGTGCCAGAAGTTTTTATAGGGACGAGCAGTACTTC. This codes for CARSFYRDEQYF.

The sample holds many counts of this clonotype. The size of this beta chain means little, since it is a stray read in a library made for alpha chains. The chain recombines TRBV7-9 with TRBJ2-1; D assignment may be TRBD1 or TRBD2 (5 bases each). Germline V CDR1 and CDR2: SEHNR, FQNEAQ (reference sequence). V was trimmed by 0 bases and J by 3 bases, leaving 12 bases between them. This CDR3 has 16 residues. CDR3 nucleotides: TGTGCCAGCAGCTTAGCTTGGGGGACCAGCTACAATGAGCAGTTCTTC. Translation: CASSLAWGTSYNEQFF.

This clonotype was seen at least ten times. The library was built for alpha chains, so this beta chain is an off-target read and its size means little. V usage is TRBV7-6 and J usage is TRBJ2-7, with D uncertain. This CDR3 region has 15 residues. CDR1 and CDR2 (germline): SGHVS, FNYEAQ. The ends were cut back, 1 base at V and 1 base at J, with 11 bases in the middle. The CDR3 region is CASSLVIGQSYEQYF. As DNA, the CDR3 is TGTGCCAGCAGCTTAGTGATTGGTCAGTCCTACGAGCAGTACTTC.

This clonotype was picked up many times. This beta chain slipped into a library made for alpha chains as a stray read, so its size is not meaningful. This chain uses TRBV12-3 or TRBV12-4 with TRBJ2-2; the D gene is possibly TRBD1 (5 bases). The CDR3 spans 15 residues. With 5 bases removed from V and 0 bases from J, the gap between germline ends came to 10 bases. The DNA for the CDR3 is TGTGCCAGCAGTGCTAGGGGCTCGAACACCGGGGAGCTGTTTTTT. Encoded protein: CASSARGSNTGELFF.

This clonotype was found many times. In a library made to pick up alpha chains, this beta chain is a stray read with a size that means little. The CDR3 reads CASGLTDTQYF. The DNA for the CDR3 is TGTGCCAGCGGGTTGACGGATACGCAGTATTTT. V and J are TRBV3-1 and TRBJ2-3, with D unresolved. V gave up 8 bases and J gave up 6 bases, with 9 bases separating them. Per germline, CDR1 LGHDT and CDR2 YNNKEL (reference sequence). CDR3 size: 11 residues.